This T cell receptor beta chain was observed in a study of tumor-infiltrating lymphocytes in primary liver carcinoma. Study observations and caveats: Found in all five tumor regions were only about 7.5-25% of top clones.

The CDR3 runs 12 residues. V was shortened by 7 bases and J by 8 bases, with 14 bases between the two germline ends. Germline V gives CDR1 MNHEY, CDR2 SVGAGI. This clonotype was seen only a few times. Antigen: not known. TCR beta cDNA was prepared out of 450 to 500 ng total RNA by means of a constant-region primer. Three-round nested multiplex PCR performed with slightly modified ARM-PCR produced the TCR beta libraries. Investigators reported that the first two PCR rounds, at around 11 cycles each, used TRBV1-TRBV30 forward primers with a C-beta reverse primer. One entry per CDR3 protein, called by TCRdb with MiXCR from the multiplex PCR reads. The sample lists 50,000 to 70,000 distinct CDR3 sequences, around 64% occurring once. Each 20-30 mg portion of unsorted bulk tissue served as the source for co-extraction of RNA and DNA.

Sequencing was carried out using liver tumor tissue from sampling region 2. Subset defined: tumor region T2, inferior pole. This chain links TRBV6-5 with TRBJ1-2; TRBD1 might be the D (5 bases). This clonotype was sampled from a middle-aged man with primary liver carcinoma and hepatitis B virus infection. CDR3 sequence reads: CASTPGFRGYTF. CDR3 nucleotides: TGTGCCAGCACACCAGGGTTTCGGGGCTACACCTTC.